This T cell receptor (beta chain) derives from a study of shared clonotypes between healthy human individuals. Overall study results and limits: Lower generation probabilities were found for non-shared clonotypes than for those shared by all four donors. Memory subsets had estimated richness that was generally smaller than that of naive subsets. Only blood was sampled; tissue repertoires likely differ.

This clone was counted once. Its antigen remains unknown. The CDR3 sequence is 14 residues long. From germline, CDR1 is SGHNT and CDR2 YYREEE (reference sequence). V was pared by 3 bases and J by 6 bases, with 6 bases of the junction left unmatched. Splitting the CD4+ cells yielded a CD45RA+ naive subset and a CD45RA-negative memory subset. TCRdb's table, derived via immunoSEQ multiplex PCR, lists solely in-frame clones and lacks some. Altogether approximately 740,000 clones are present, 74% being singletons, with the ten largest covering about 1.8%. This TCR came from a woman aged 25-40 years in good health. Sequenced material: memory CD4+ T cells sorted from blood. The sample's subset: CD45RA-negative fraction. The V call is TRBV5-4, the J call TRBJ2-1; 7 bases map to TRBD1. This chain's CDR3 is CASSSRDSLNEQFF. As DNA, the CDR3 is TGTGCCAGCAGCTCCCGGGACAGCCTCAATGAGCAGTTCTTC.